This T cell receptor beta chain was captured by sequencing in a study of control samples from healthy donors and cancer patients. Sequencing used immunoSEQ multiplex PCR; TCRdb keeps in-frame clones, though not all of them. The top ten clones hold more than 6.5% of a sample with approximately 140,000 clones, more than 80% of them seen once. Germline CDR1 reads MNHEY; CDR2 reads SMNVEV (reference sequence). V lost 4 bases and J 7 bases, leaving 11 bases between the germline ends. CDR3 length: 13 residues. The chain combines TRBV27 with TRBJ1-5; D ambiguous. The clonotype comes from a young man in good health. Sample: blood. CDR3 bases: TGTGCCAGCAGTTACACGGTAAGGCAGCCCCAGCATTTT. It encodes CASSYTVRQPQHF.